This T cell receptor (beta chain) was sequenced in a study of human T cells and chemical hapten exposure. Study-wide background: Across samples, TCR yields varied, mostly owing to small differences in pooled library volumes.

TCRdb redid the calling of the RACE reads with MiXCR, one entry per CDR3 protein. The sample records about 300,000 distinct CDR3 sequences, approximately 5.8% being singletons. Remarks on this clonotype: Its antigen is not identified.

Regarding the study as a whole: Sensitization with DPC brought no change to TCRs above 1 in 1000 in frequency.

Time point denoted: pre-sensitization, week 0. Described treatment: therapeutic diphenylcyclopropenone sensitization with weekly scalp DPC. Germline CDR1 is SEHNR and CDR2 is FQNEAQ (reference sequence). V lost 3 bases to trimming and J lost 8 bases, with 19 bases between them. The CDR3 extends over 15 amino acids. The sequence came from a woman under 30 with alopecia areata. Some clones in this sample may be carry-over from other donors' samples. This material consisted of whole blood, taken in connection with sensitization to the hapten diphenylcyclopropenone (DPC). This rearrangement joins TRBV7-9 to TRBJ1-2; D gene unclear. In nucleotides, the CDR3 is TGTGCCAGCAGCTTTACCGGGCTGGACTTTGAAGGCTACACCTTC. Translating it yields CASSFTGLDFEGYTF.